This entry concerns a single T cell receptor (beta chain). The antigen is not known. The data originate from a study of CD8+ T cells in alopecia areata. Turning to the study itself: Each of the treated patients was given oral tofacitinib, 5 to 10 mg twice daily, for moderate-to-severe alopecia areata.

Treatment meaning: oral pan-JAK inhibitor, 5-10 mg twice daily. CDR1 and CDR2 from the germline V gene are LGHNA and YNFKEQ. The CDR3 has 15 residues. The V end lost 0 bases, the J end lost 2 bases, and 10 bases lay between the germline ends. The authors extracted RNA and reverse transcribed it into cDNA as the sequencing template. Measured with immunoSEQ multiplex PCR; TCRdb has only the in-frame clones, and not every one. The sample consists of hundreds of thousands of clones, over 45% of them appearing once. Points from the study as a whole: A great number of expanded lesional clones endured in scalp and blood during tofacitinib. Researchers say the link of baseline CD8+ expansion to response remains uncertain, with one nonresponder. Tofacitinib significantly lowered scalp clonality and expanded CD8+ clones among the top 100.

The rearrangement uses TRBV4-2 and TRBJ2-5; D gene unclear. This sample comprised CD4+ T cells sorted from blood, obtained at week 52, from a patient treated with tofacitinib. The origin of this receptor is a human donor with alopecia areata. The CDR3 sequence is CASSQDRTQQETQYF. The CDR3 bases are TGTGCCAGCAGCCAAGATCGGACCCAACAAGAGACCCAGTACTTC.